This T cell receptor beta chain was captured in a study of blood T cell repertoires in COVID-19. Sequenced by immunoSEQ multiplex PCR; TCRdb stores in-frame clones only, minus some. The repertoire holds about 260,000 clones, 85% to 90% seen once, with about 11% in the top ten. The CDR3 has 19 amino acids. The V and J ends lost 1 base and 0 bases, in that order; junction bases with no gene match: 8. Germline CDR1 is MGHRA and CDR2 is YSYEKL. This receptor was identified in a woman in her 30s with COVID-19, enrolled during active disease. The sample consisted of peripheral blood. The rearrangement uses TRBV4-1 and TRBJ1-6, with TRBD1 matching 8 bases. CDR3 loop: CASSQVSGQGSSYNSPLHF. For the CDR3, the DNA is TGCGCCAGCAGCCAAGTTAGTGGACAGGGAAGCTCCTATAATTCACCCCTCCACTTT.